This T cell receptor beta chain is from a study of metastatic and nonmetastatic thyroid tumors. For the study at large: Repertoire data that came from the blood and tumor or nodule tissue of malignant and benign thyroid patients were compared.

The CDR3 consists of 13 residues. Trimming left V 5 bases short and J 2 bases short, with 8 bases between. This clone was found a few times. Its matching antigen is unknown. In the original analysis: Clinicopathological groups of papillary thyroid cancer showed CDR3 differences that were used to build a distant-metastasis classifier. Through MiXCR, TCRdb re-clonotyped the PCR reads. V and J calls and clone size were set by TCRdb, not the authors. The sample carries some 20,000 clones, roughly 22% recorded once. Patients were all untreated before their thyroid surgery. Whole-study results and caveats: Reports indicated that malignant thyroid tumors showed significantly higher TCR beta diversity than benign nodules did, in blood and tumor.

J is TRBJ2-3 and V is TRBV12-3 or TRBV12-4; D is possibly TRBD2 (6 bases). The clonotype was recovered from a female donor with papillary thyroid cancer or a benign thyroid nodule (not recorded which). Some clones in this sample may be carry-over from other donors' samples. What was sequenced was adjacent normal tissue. DNA for the CDR3: TGTGCCAGCAGTGAACTAGCCACAGATACGCAGTATTTT. Amino acid sequence: CASSELATDTQYF.